The next 27 T cell receptor beta chains were all read from a single sample in a study of Tregs in tolerant kidney transplant recipients. Clones were sequenced by immunoSEQ multiplex PCR, and TCRdb holds only the in-frame ones, with some missing. Of 55,000 to 80,000 clones in the sample, 95% to 98% were seen once. Material: Tregs from blood, obtained before the transplant. The receptor set was obtained from a human donor who received a combined kidney and bone marrow transplant.

This chain links TRBV7-3 with TRBJ2-7; TRBD2 matches at 7 bases. The J segment lost 0 bases and the V segment lost 0 bases, leaving 2 bases of the junction unmatched. CDR3 length: 15 amino acids. Germline CDR1 SGHTA, CDR2 FQGTGA. The CDR3 is CASSLTGGNSYEQYF. The CDR3 nucleotides read TGTGCCAGCAGCTTAACGGGGGGGAACTCCTACGAGCAGTACTTC.

The chain combines TRBV4-1 with TRBJ2-7, with 8 bases aligning to TRBD2. V shed 1 base, J shed 6 bases, and the junction held 20 bases outside the gene matches. This CDR3 is built from 19 residues. The germline gives CDR1 MGHRA, CDR2 YSYEKL. CDR3 DNA sequence: TGCGCCAGCAGCCAAGGGATAATTCGAACCGGGACTAGAGGAGCCGAGCAGTACTTC. It yields the protein CASSQGIIRTGTRGAEQYF.

The gene calls are TRBV6-5 and TRBJ2-1; 10 bases are a match to TRBD2. After removal of 8 bases from V and 3 bases from J, the junction contained 4 bases not matched to a gene. Germline V lookup: CDR1 MNHEY, CDR2 SVGAGI. The CDR3 consists of 14 residues. The CDR3 loop reads CASWTSGYYNEQFF. The CDR3 coding sequence is TGTGCCAGCTGGACTAGCGGATACTACAATGAGCAGTTCTTC.

The rearrangement uses TRBV7-2 and TRBJ2-7, with 11 bases lining up with TRBD1. Germline trimming cut 5 bases from V and 9 bases from J; bases unmatched to any gene: 15. Per germline, CDR1 SGHTA and CDR2 FQGNSA. CDR3 length: 16 residues. This chain's CDR3 is CASSRGWTGGVGGQYF. The CDR3 DNA reads as TGTGCCAGCAGCCGAGGGTGGACAGGGGGCGTTGGGGGGCAGTACTTC.

This rearrangement joins TRBV7-6 to TRBJ1-1, with a possible D match to TRBD1 (5 bases). The CDR3 extends over 13 amino acids. In germline, CDR1 is SGHVS, CDR2 FNYEAQ. V was cut by 1 base and J by 6 bases, with 9 bases left in between. This CDR3 is CASSLVGGPEAFF. The DNA of the CDR3 is TGTGCCAGCAGCTTAGTCGGGGGACCTGAAGCTTTCTTT.

The V gene is TRBV28, the J gene TRBJ1-2, with 8 bases lining up with TRBD1. After removal of 6 bases from V and 5 bases from J, the junction contained 8 bases not matched to a gene. This CDR3 region has 14 residues. CDR1 and CDR2 from the germline V gene are MDHEN and SYDVKM. CDR3 region: CASRTGTGIYGYTF. As DNA, the CDR3 is TGTGCCAGCAGAACCGGGACAGGAATTTATGGCTACACCTTC.

The V and J genes are TRBV11-3 and TRBJ2-2, with TRBD2 matching 12 bases. CDR3 length: 16 residues. Germline V gives CDR1 SGHNT, CDR2 YENEEA. V was pared by 2 bases and J by 4 bases, with 2 bases of the junction left unmatched. This CDR3 reads CASSLRGLAGTGELFF. CDR3 sequence (DNA): TGTGCCAGCAGCTTACGGGGACTAGCGGGCACCGGGGAGCTGTTTTTT.

This rearrangement joins TRBV18 to TRBJ1-5; D remains unclear. Looked up from germline, CDR1 is KGHSH and CDR2 is LQKENI. The V end lost 9 bases, the J end lost 4 bases, and 13 bases lay between the germline ends. The CDR3 sequence is 13 residues long. The chain's CDR3 is CASSGNNNQPQHF. CDR3 bases: TGTGCCAGTTCCGGGAATAATAATCAGCCCCAGCATTTT.

The chain uses TRBV7-7 and TRBJ1-5, with TRBD1 identical over 8 bases. Germline V gives CDR1 SSHAT, CDR2 FNYEAQ (reference sequence). This CDR3 comprises 17 residues. The V segment lost 5 bases and the J segment 0 bases; nucleotides outside the gene matches: 9. CDR3 residues: CASSPTGTGNSNQPQHF. The CDR3 DNA reads as TGTGCCAGCAGCCCGACTGGGACAGGTAATAGCAATCAGCCCCAGCATTTT.

The chain links TRBV10-3 to TRBJ2-5, with 10 bases fitting TRBD1. The CDR3 is 14 residues long. Per the germline V gene, CDR1 is ENHRY and CDR2 is SYGVKD. V shed 7 bases, J shed 1 base, and the junction held 3 bases outside the gene matches. Here the CDR3 reads CAINRQGAQETQYF. CDR3 DNA sequence: TGTGCCATCAATCGACAGGGGGCCCAAGAGACCCAGTACTTC.

The table lists this clone with a few counts. The rearrangement uses TRBV5-6 and TRBJ1-5; maybe TRBD1 (5 bases). V gave up 2 bases and J gave up 5 bases, with 14 bases separating them. The CDR3 covers 15 residues. From germline, CDR1 is SGHDT and CDR2 YYEEEE. CDR3 bases: TGTGCCAGCAGCTTTGCAGGGCGGGACGATCAGCCCCAGCATTTT. As protein: CASSFAGRDDQPQHF.

This chain joins TRBV7-2 and TRBJ1-2; tentatively, D is TRBD1 (5 bases). CDR1 and CDR2 (germline): SGHTA, FQGNSA. Between the trimmed V and J ends, which lost 1 base and 8 bases, there was a span of 11 bases. The CDR3 sequence is 13 residues long. CDR3 sequence: CASSLGQGNGYTF. CDR3 coding DNA: TGTGCCAGCAGCTTAGGCCAGGGTAACGGCTACACCTTC.

V usage is TRBV6-1 and J usage is TRBJ2-1, with 7 bases matching TRBD2. Germline V CDR1 and CDR2: MNHNS, SASEGT. V gave up 7 bases and J gave up 3 bases; unmatched junction bases: 9. The CDR3 loop spans 15 amino acids. In DNA, the CDR3 is TGTGCCAGCATTTTCACCCGGGACTACTACAATGAGCAGTTCTTC. Translating gives CASIFTRDYYNEQFF.

The V and J genes are TRBV6-5 and TRBJ1-3, with 7 bases aligning to TRBD1. Germline CDR1 MNHEY, CDR2 SVGAGI. J lost 0 bases, V lost 6 bases, and 2 bases had no gene match. CDR3 length: 14 residues. CDR3 sequence reads: CASRYRGSGNTIYF. The CDR3 DNA reads TGTGCCAGCAGGTACAGGGGCTCTGGAAACACCATATATTTT.

CDR3 bases: TGTGCCAGTACCTTAACGGGACACCCGTCCGGCGGGGAGCTGTTTTTT. This gives the protein CASTLTGHPSGGELFF. This chain joins TRBV19 and TRBJ2-2, with a tentative D call TRBD1 (6 bases). This CDR3 has 16 residues. The V end was cut by 7 bases, the J end by 7 bases, with 22 bases between. Looked up from germline, CDR1 is LNHDA and CDR2 is SQIVND (reference sequence).

The chain is built from TRBV2 and TRBJ2-2; TRBD1 might be the D (6 bases). The CDR3 loop spans 14 amino acids. Trimming took off 9 bases at V and 1 base at J, with 12 bases between the two ends. Germline lookup yields CDR1 SNHLY and CDR2 FYNNEI. The CDR3 sequence: CARQTGKNTGELFF. CDR3 sequence (DNA): TGTGCCAGACAAACAGGGAAGAACACCGGGGAGCTGTTTTTT. Full variable domain (rest looked up from reference TRBV2 and TRBJ2-2): EPEVTQTPSHQVTQMGQEVILRCVPISNHLYFYWYRQILGQKVEFLVSFYNNEISEKSEIFDDQFSVERPDGSNFTLKIRSTKLEDSAMYFCARQTGKNTGELFFGEGSRLTVL.

This chain connects TRBV30 to TRBJ1-1; tentatively, D is TRBD1 (5 bases). V lost 2 bases and J lost 8, with 18 bases in between. CDR1 and CDR2 from the germline V gene are GTSNPN and SVGIG (reference sequence). The CDR3 has 14 amino acids. CDR3 coding DNA: TGTGCCTGGAGTACACGACAGTCCACCAAAGAAGCTTTCTTT. Amino acids: CAWSTRQSTKEAFF.

The table lists this clone with a count of one. The chain uses TRBV7-8 and TRBJ2-7, with 9 bases identical to TRBD1. Germline V gene data show CDR1 as SGHVS and CDR2 as FQNEAQ. There are 14 residues in the CDR3. Trimming took 2 bases from V and 3 from J; bases not matched to a gene: 2. CDR3 protein: CASSLTTGGYEQYF. As DNA, the CDR3 is TGTGCCAGCAGCTTAACGACAGGGGGCTACGAGCAGTACTTC.

The CDR3 DNA follows: TGTGCCAGCGGACGACTACAAGAGACCCAGTACTTC. Protein product: CASGRLQETQYF. This sequence joins TRBV2 and TRBJ2-5, with a tentative D call TRBD2 (5 bases). The CDR3 sequence is 12 residues long. CDR1 and CDR2 (germline): SNHLY, FYNNEI. With 8 bases removed from V and 2 bases from J, the gap between germline ends came to 9 bases.

This rearrangement joins TRBV6-5 to TRBJ1-2; 9 bases are shared with TRBD1. V was pared by 2 bases and J by 5 bases, with 9 bases of the junction left unmatched. The CDR3 runs to 16 residues. Germline CDR1 and CDR2: MNHEY and SVGAGI. This CDR3 reads CASSYGPGQGIYGYTF. CDR3 DNA sequence: TGTGCCAGCAGTTACGGTCCGGGACAGGGAATATATGGCTACACCTTC.

This clone has just a few counts. This chain joins TRBV4-3 and TRBJ2-1; D not certain. Germline CDR1 and CDR2: LGHNA and YSLEER. CDR3 length equals 15 residues. V dropped 0 bases and J dropped 6 bases, with 12 bases sitting between them. The CDR3 sequence: CASSQDSYPGNEQFF. DNA for the CDR3: TGCGCCAGCAGCCAAGATAGCTACCCGGGCAATGAGCAGTTCTTC.

CDR3 loop: CSVEGQLFTDTQYF. CDR3 bases: TGCAGCGTTGAAGGACAGCTCTTCACAGATACGCAGTATTTT. The chain recombines TRBV29-1 with TRBJ2-3, with D tentatively TRBD1 (5 bases). Germline V gene data show CDR1 as SQVTM and CDR2 as ANQGSEA. V dropped 1 base and J dropped 2 bases, with 10 bases sitting between them. CDR3 length equals 14 residues.

This sequence joins TRBV9 and TRBJ2-3, with TRBD2 matching over 11 bases. After removal of 4 bases from V and 6 bases from J, the junction contained 10 bases not matched to a gene. This CDR3 is 16 amino acids long. Germline V CDR1 and CDR2: SGDLS, YYNGEE. As DNA, the CDR3 is TGTGCCAGCAGCACACTAGCGGGGGACGCGGGGGATACGCAGTATTTT. It is translated as CASSTLAGDAGDTQYF.

CDR3 sequence (DNA): TGTGCCAGCAGCCCCGACAGGGGGCCCTACGAGCAGTACTTC. Translated, it gives CASSPDRGPYEQYF. V gene TRBV7-6 combines with J gene TRBJ2-7, with 10 bases lining up with TRBD1. CDR1 and CDR2 (germline): SGHVS, FNYEAQ. The CDR3 length is 14 residues. The V and J ends lost 5 bases and 2 bases, in that order; junction bases with no gene match: 3.

The rearrangement uses TRBV5-1 and TRBJ2-1; TRBD2 agrees at 7 bases. Germline-derived CDR1 and CDR2 are SGHRS and YFSETQ. The CDR3 is 17 residues long. V shed 3 bases and J 1 base; nucleotides not matched to a gene: 10. CDR3 sequence reads: CASSSVAGVESYNEQFF. DNA of the CDR3: TGCGCCAGCAGCTCTGTGGCGGGAGTAGAGTCCTACAATGAGCAGTTCTTC.

J is TRBJ2-3 and V is TRBV9; D is ambiguous. CDR1 is SGDLS and CDR2 is YYNGEE in the germline V gene. V was trimmed by 0 bases and J by 2 bases, leaving 7 bases between them. This CDR3 contains 14 residues. In nucleotides, the CDR3 is TGTGCCAGCAGCGTAGGGGCAGTCACAGATACGCAGTATTTT. This gives the protein CASSVGAVTDTQYF. The full variable domain, rest sourced from reference TRBV9 and TRBJ2-3, is DSGVTQTPKHLITATGQRVTLRCSPRSGDLSVYWYQQSLDQGLQFLIQYYNGEERAKGNILERFSAQQFPDLHSELNLSSLELGDSALYFCASSVGAVTDTQYFGPGTRLTVL.

This chain connects TRBV6-6 to TRBJ1-1, with 9 bases identical to TRBD1. The CDR3 has 15 amino acids. Germline CDR1 MNHNY, CDR2 SVGAGI (reference sequence). Germline trimming cut 2 bases from V and 4 bases from J; bases unmatched to any gene: 5. In nucleotides, the CDR3 is TGTGCCAGCAGTTACACAGGGGGCGGAAGCACTGAAGCTTTCTTT. Protein product: CASSYTGGGSTEAFF.